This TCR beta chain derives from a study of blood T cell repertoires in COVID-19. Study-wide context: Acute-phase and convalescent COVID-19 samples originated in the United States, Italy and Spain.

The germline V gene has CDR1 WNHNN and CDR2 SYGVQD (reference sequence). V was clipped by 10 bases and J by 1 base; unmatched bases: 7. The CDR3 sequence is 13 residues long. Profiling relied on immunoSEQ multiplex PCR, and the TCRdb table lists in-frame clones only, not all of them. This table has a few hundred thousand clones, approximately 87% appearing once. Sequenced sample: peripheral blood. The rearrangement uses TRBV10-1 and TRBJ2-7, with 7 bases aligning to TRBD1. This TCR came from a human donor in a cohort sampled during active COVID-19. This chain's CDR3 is CATSPGQSYEQYF. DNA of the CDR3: TGCGCCACCTCGCCGGGACAGTCCTACGAGCAGTACTTC.